This TCR beta chain was recorded in a study of cytomegalovirus exposure and HLA in healthy donors. Primers: 60 Vbeta forward and 13 Jbeta reverse. The method was immunoSEQ multiplex PCR; TCRdb's version includes in-frame clones alone and lacks a portion of them. The repertoire holds some 150,000 clones, with approximately 70% as singletons. Germline assignment: CDR1 LGHNT and CDR2 FRNRAP. There are 17 residues in the CDR3. The ends were cut back, 3 bases at V and 0 bases at J, with 18 bases in the middle. This sequence joins TRBV12-5 and TRBJ2-7; D possibly corresponds to TRBD2 (6 bases). This clonotype originated in a human donor in good health. The specimen was PBMCs. The CDR3 here is CASGFSSGTDYSYEQYF. CDR3 coding DNA: TGTGCTAGTGGTTTCTCCTCCGGGACGGACTACTCCTACGAGCAGTACTTC.